The 11 T cell receptor beta chains listed next were all sequenced from one sample in a study of shared clonotypes between healthy human individuals. Assay used: immunoSEQ multiplex PCR; TCRdb lists only in-frame clones, some missing. The profile shows approximately 1.1 million clones, around 82% of them singletons. What was sequenced was memory CD4+ T cells from PBMCs. Subset meaning: CD45RA-negative fraction. These receptors all come from a man in his late teens or twenties in good health. Some clones in this sample may be carry-over from other donors' samples.

V and J are TRBV5-8 and TRBJ2-3, with D possibly matching TRBD1 (6 bases). Germline assignment: CDR1 SGHTS and CDR2 YDEGEE. Trimming removed 4 bases at V and 11 bases at J, with 14 bases between. The CDR3 loop spans 12 amino acids. The CDR3 protein is CASSGRGPGQYF. Here the CDR3 DNA reads TGTGCCAGCAGCGGCAGGGGTCCGGGGCAGTATTTT.

J is TRBJ1-3 and V is TRBV5-6; D remains ambiguous. This CDR3 is 13 amino acids long. V lost 2 bases and J lost 4, with 7 bases in between. From germline, CDR1 is SGHDT and CDR2 YYEEEE. DNA for the CDR3: TGTGCCAGCAGCTTATTTGGGGGAAACACCATATATTTT. This encodes CASSLFGGNTIYF.

The chain carries TRBV7-9 and TRBJ1-4; D uncertain. The CDR3 consists of 16 residues. Trimming took 5 bases from V and 0 from J, leaving 13 bases between them. Germline V lookup: CDR1 SEHNR, CDR2 FQNEAQ (reference sequence). DNA of the CDR3: TGTGCCAGCAGCACGAGGACCGCTACAACTAATGAAAAACTGTTTTTT. Its protein product is CASSTRTATTNEKLFF.

The V gene is TRBV18, the J gene TRBJ2-7, with TRBD2 matching over 7 bases. The length of the CDR3 is 15 residues. V lost 3 bases to trimming and J lost 0 bases; unmatched junction nucleotides: 5. Per the germline V gene, CDR1 is KGHSH and CDR2 is LQKENI. CDR3 amino acids: CASSPFGGGSYEQYF. The CDR3 coding sequence is TGTGCCAGCTCACCTTTCGGCGGGGGCTCCTACGAGCAGTACTTC.

The chain couples TRBV25-1 to TRBJ1-1, with 7 bases lining up with TRBD1. The ends lost 0 bases at V and 4 bases at J; junction bases unmatched: 5. In germline, CDR1 is MGHDK, CDR2 SYGVNS. The CDR3 has 15 residues. CDR3 bases: TGTGCCAGCAGTGAATATTGGGGGACAGCCACTGAAGCTTTCTTT. This codes for CASSEYWGTATEAFF. Supplemented by reference TRBV25-1 and TRBJ1-1, the full variable domain reads EADIYQTPRYLVIGTGKKITLECSQTMGHDKMYWYQQDPGMELHLIHYSYGVNSTEKGDLSSESTVSRIRTEHFPLTLESARPSHTSQYLCASSEYWGTATEAFFGQGTRLTVV.

V and J are TRBV7-2 and TRBJ1-2; D gene unclear. The V end was cut by 2 bases, the J end by 9 bases, with 19 bases between. CDR1 is SGHTA, CDR2 FQGNSA, per germline. The CDR3 extends over 15 amino acids. The CDR3 nucleotides read TGTGCCAGCAGCTTACAATTATTGACCCCGGGAAGCTACACCTTC. Protein product: CASSLQLLTPGSYTF.

This clone was observed a handful of times. The J gene is TRBJ1-3, the V gene TRBV7-9; D gene uncertain. V dropped 8 bases and J dropped 3 bases, with 11 bases sitting between them. The germline V gene has CDR1 SEHNR and CDR2 FQNEAQ (reference sequence). This CDR3 comprises 13 residues. CDR3 residues: CASASGGGNTIYF. The DNA of the CDR3 is TGTGCCAGCGCTTCGGGTGGTGGAAACACCATATATTTT.

Note on this clone: Other DNA sequences within the sample encode an identical CDR3. J is TRBJ2-1 and V is TRBV5-1, with 11 bases matching TRBD2. This CDR3 region has 15 residues. Trimming cost V 1 base and J 3 bases; bases outside gene matches: 0. The germline V gene has CDR1 SGHRS and CDR2 YFSETQ. The CDR3 DNA reads TGCGCCAGCAGCTTGACTAGCGGGAGCTACAATGAGCAGTTCTTC. Protein: CASSLTSGSYNEQFF.

The chain recombines TRBV4-2 with TRBJ1-4, with 7 bases aligning to TRBD1. Trimming cost V 1 base and J 8 bases; bases outside gene matches: 4. Germline CDR1 reads LGHNA; CDR2 reads YNFKEQ. This CDR3 region has 14 residues. The CDR3 nucleotides read TGTGCCAGCAGCCAAGGACAGGGAGACGAAAAACTGTTTTTT. Protein product: CASSQGQGDEKLFF.

The chain combines TRBV5-8 with TRBJ1-4; 7 bases map to TRBD1. After removal of 4 bases from V and 10 bases from J, the junction contained 13 bases not matched to a gene. From germline, CDR1 is SGHTS and CDR2 YDEGEE. The CDR3 is 15 amino acids. The CDR3 protein is CASSDLQGGFAKLFF. DNA for the CDR3: TGTGCCAGCAGCGACCTGCAGGGGGGTTTCGCAAAACTGTTTTTT.

The chain recombines TRBV5-1 with TRBJ2-7, with a weak D call TRBD2 (6 bases). Between the trimmed V and J ends, which lost 4 bases and 2 bases, there was a span of 19 bases. The CDR3 length is 16 residues. The V gene's germline CDR1 is SGHRS and CDR2 YFSETQ. CDR3 sequence (DNA): TGCGCCAGCAGCGTACGACGGGACGGAGGGACCTACGAGCAGTACTTC. Protein: CASSVRRDGGTYEQYF.